This TCR beta chain was recorded in a study of CD8 T cells in ankylosing spondylitis. The CDR3 consists of 18 residues. V was trimmed by 7 bases and J by 6 bases, leaving 25 bases between them. This clonotype has a count of ten or more. No antigen is known for it. Making use of molecular barcodes, quantitative 5'-RACE generated TCR beta libraries. TCRdb re-called the 5' RACE reads through MiXCR, storing one row per CDR3 protein. The sample holds 150,000 to 200,000 distinct CDR3 sequences; about 20% are singletons and the top ten take around 4.7%. Study results and limitations: Disease-linked clones displayed a CD8+ phenotype and appeared relatively rarely in peripheral blood.

This sequence joins TRBV12-3 or TRBV12-4 and TRBJ1-6, with D perhaps TRBD1 (6 bases). The origin of this receptor is a male donor under 30 with ankylosing spondylitis or in good health (not recorded which). Sequenced: blood, either unsorted or a sorted T cell fraction (not recorded which). The DNA for the CDR3 is TGTGCCAGCACTACCTCCAGGGGTGAGGGACCATTTAATTCACCCCTCCACTTT. Protein product: CASTTSRGEGPFNSPLHF.